This record looks at one TCR beta chain sequence and its context. This clone's antigen is unknown. No per-base quality is available; no much larger clone lies one base away. Patients with autoimmune disease history or receiving systemic immunosuppression were excluded from the trial. Peripheral blood for TCR sequencing was drawn from every dose cohort at baseline, at cycle 4 day 1 and at cycle 7 day 1. Samples came from an open-label, multicenter, first-in-human phase I dose-escalation trial of ivuxolimab. Adults with locally advanced or metastatic head and neck squamous cell, hepatocellular, melanoma or renal cell carcinoma were enrolled in the trial. Before TCR sequencing, CD4+ and CD8+ T cells were separately sorted from peripheral blood. For sequencing of the TCRbeta CDR3 region, genomic DNA was extracted from the sorted cells. The immunoSEQ Assay was used for sequencing of TCRbeta CDR3 regions. Drawn from immuneACCESS, this table holds only the in-frame rearrangements with V and J called that TCRdb kept. Clones are partly lost; checked studies trace under half to an unresolved V gene and leave the rest unexplained. Within this sample are about 78,000 clones, with roughly 84% of them counted one time only. The ten top clones hold about 0.25% of the sample.

This record belongs to a study of OX40 agonist ivuxolimab in advanced cancers. Broadly, across the study: Ivuxolimab, which targeted the costimulatory receptor OX40 (CD134), was an agonistic, fully human IgG2 monoclonal antibody. Of the approximately 53 patients in dose escalation, some 20 had hepatocellular carcinoma, some 15 had melanoma, 9 had renal cell carcinoma and 9 had head and neck cancer. Peripheral TCRbeta sequencing aimed to test whether ivuxolimab altered TCR sequence diversity and caused clonal T-cell expansion. Intravenous ivuxolimab was administered to patients every 2 weeks at six dose levels: 0.01, 0.1, 0.3, 1.5, 3 and 10 mg/kg. In the dose-escalation cohort, around four fifths of patients were male, and the mean age was 60 years with a range of about 20 to 80. The monotherapy dose-escalation portion (N = 52 patients) of the phase I ivuxolimab trial is reported in the paper. Patients were allowed to have had prior anti-PD-1, anti-PD-L1 or anti-CTLA-4 therapy, and 40% of the dose-escalation patients had previously received checkpoint inhibitors. Partial responses were achieved by three dose-escalation patients, of whom one had hepatocellular carcinoma and two had cutaneous melanoma. What the work shows at the level of the full study, not this receptor alone: The antigen specificity of the clonally expanded peripheral T cells was not determined. Low levels of normalized T-cell clonal expansion were also seen in some patients who did not respond. At doses of 0.1 to 3.0 mg/kg, clonal expansion of both CD4+ and CD8+ blood T cells was observed from baseline to week 6. In the 0.1-3.0 mg/kg groups, partial responders had among the lowest normalized peripheral clonal expansion, particularly in CD8+ T cells. After ivuxolimab, CD8+ T cells had more expanded clones than CD4+ T cells on average.

CDR1 and CDR2 (SGHRS, YFSETQ) derive from the germline V gene. After removal of 3 bases from V and 6 bases from J, the junction retains 4 bases not matched to a gene. Reading from cysteine to phenylalanine, the CDR3 counts 14 amino acids. The CDR3 DNA has 42 bases and is translated from base 1. This TCR derives from an adult with an advanced solid tumor such as melanoma, head and neck, liver or kidney cancer. The input for sequencing was CD4+ or CD8+ T cells sorted from blood, taken in a trial of the OX40 agonist ivuxolimab. The V and J genes are TRBV5-1 and TRBJ1-2; TRBD1 aligns with 11 central bases. CDR3 protein: CASSWGQGDHGYTF. The DNA is TGCGCCAGCAGCTGGGGACAGGGGGACCATGGCTACACCTTC.